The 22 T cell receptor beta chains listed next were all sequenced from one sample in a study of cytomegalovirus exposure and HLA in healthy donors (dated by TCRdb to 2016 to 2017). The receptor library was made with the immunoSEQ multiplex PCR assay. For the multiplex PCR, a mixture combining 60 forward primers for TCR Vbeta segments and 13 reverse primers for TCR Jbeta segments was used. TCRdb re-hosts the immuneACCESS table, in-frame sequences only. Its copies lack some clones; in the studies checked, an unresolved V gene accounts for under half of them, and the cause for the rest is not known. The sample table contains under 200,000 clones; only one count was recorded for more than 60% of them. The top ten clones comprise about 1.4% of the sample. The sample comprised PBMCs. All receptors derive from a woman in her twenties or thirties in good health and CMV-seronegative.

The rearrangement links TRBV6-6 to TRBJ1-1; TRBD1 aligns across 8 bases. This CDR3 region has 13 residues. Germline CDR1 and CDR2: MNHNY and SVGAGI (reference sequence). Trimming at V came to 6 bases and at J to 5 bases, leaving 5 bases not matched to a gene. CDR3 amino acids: CASRITGGTEAFF. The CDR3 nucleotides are TGTGCCAGCAGAATCACAGGGGGGACTGAAGCTTTCTTT.

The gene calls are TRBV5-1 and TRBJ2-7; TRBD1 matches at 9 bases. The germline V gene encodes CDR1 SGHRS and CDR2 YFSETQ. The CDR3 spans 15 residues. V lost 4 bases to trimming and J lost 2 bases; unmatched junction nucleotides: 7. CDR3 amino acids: CASSPLTGGTYEQYF. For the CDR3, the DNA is TGCGCCAGCAGCCCCTTGACAGGGGGAACCTACGAGCAGTACTTC.

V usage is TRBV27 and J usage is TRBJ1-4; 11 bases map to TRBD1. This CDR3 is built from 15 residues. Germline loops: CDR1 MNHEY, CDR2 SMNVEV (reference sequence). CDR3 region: CASRDRGFLKEKLFF. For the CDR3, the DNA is TGTGCATCCCGGGACAGGGGGTTTCTTAAAGAAAAACTGTTTTTT.

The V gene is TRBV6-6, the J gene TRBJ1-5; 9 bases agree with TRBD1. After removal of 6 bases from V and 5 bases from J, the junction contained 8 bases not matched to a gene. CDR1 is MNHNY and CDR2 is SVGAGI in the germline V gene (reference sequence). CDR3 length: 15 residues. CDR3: CASSRDRVGDQPQHF. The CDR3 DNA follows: TGTGCCAGCAGCCGGGACAGGGTGGGGGATCAGCCCCAGCATTTT.

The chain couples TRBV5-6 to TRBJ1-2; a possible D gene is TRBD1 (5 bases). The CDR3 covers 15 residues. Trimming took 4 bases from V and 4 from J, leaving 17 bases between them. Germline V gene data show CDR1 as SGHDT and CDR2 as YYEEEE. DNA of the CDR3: TGTGCCAGCAGCCTCCCGGGGGGAGGGCCCTATGGCTACACCTTC. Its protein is CASSLPGGGPYGYTF.

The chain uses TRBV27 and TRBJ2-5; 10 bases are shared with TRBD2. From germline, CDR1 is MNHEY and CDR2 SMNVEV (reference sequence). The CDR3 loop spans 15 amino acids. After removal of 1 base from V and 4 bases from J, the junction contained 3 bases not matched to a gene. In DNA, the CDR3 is TGTGCCAGCAGTTTATATCTAGCGGGGGCAGAGACCCAGTACTTC. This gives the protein CASSLYLAGAETQYF.

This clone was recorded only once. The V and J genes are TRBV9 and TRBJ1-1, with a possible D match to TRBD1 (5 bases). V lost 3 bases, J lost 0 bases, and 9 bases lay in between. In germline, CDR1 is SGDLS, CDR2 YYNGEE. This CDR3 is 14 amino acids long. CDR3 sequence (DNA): TGTGCCAGCAGCGCGACAGTAATGAACACTGAAGCTTTCTTT. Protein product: CASSATVMNTEAFF.

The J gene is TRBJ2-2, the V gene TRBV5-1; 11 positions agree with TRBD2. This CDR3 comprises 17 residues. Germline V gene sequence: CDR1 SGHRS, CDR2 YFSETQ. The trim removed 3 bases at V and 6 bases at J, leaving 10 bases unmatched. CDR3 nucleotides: TGCGCCAGCAGCTGGGGGCTTACTAGCGGGGGTTCCGGGGAGCTGTTTTTT. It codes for CASSWGLTSGGSGELFF.

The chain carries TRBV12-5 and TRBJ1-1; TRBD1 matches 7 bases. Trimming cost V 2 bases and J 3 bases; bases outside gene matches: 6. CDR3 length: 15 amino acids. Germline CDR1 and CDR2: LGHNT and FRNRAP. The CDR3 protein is CASGLRTGSDTEAFF. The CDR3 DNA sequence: TGTGCTAGTGGTTTGAGGACAGGTTCGGACACTGAAGCTTTCTTT.

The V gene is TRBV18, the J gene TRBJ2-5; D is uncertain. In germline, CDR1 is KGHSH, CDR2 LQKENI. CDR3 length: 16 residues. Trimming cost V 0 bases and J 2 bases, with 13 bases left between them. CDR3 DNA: TGTGCCAGCTCACCACCCGGTGGGCAGAAACAAGAGACCCAGTACTTC. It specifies CASSPPGGQKQETQYF.

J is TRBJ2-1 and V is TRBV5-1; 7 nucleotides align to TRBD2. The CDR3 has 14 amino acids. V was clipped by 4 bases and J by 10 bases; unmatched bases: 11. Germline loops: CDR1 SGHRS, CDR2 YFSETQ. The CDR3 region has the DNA TGCGCCAGCAGCCGCGGCGGGGGATCAAGAGAGCAGTTCTTC. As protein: CASSRGGGSREQFF.

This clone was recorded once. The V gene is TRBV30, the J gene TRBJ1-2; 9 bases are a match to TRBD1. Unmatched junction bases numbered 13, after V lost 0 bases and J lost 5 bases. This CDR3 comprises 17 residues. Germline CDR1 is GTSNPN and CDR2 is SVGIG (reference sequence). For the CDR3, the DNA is TGTGCCTGGAGTGTACCCTTCCTCCGGGACAGGGTGTATGGCTACACCTTC. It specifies CAWSVPFLRDRVYGYTF.

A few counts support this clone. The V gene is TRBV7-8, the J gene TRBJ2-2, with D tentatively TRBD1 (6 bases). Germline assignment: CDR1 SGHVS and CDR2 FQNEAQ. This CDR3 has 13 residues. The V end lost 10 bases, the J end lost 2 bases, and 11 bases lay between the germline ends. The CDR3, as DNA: TGTGCCATCGAGGGACACAACACCGGGGAGCTGTTTTTT. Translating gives CAIEGHNTGELFF.

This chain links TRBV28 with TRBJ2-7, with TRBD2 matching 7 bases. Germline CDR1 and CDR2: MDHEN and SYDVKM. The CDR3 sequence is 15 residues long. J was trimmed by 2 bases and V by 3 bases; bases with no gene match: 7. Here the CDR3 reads CASSFTGGVTYEQYF. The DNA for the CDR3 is TGTGCCAGCAGTTTCACGGGAGGTGTAACCTACGAGCAGTACTTC.

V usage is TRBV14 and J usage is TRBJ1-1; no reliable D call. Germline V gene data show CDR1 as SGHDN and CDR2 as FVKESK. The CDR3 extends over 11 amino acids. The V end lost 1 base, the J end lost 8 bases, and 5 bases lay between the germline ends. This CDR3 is CASSQAGEAFF. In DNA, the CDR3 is TGTGCCAGCAGCCAAGCTGGCGAAGCTTTCTTT.

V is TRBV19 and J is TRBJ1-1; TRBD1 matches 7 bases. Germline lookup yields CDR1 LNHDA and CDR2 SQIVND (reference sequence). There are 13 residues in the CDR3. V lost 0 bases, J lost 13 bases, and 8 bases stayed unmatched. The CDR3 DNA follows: TGTGCCAGTAGTATAGACCCGACAGGGCAAAGTTTCTTT. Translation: CASSIDPTGQSFF.

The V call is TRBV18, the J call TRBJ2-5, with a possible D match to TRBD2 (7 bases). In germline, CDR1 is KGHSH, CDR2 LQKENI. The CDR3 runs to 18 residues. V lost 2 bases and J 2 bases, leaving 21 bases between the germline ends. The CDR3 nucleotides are TGTGCCAGCTCACCATTTGGGGCGCGGGGGCTATCTCAAGAGACCCAGTACTTC. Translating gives CASSPFGARGLSQETQYF.

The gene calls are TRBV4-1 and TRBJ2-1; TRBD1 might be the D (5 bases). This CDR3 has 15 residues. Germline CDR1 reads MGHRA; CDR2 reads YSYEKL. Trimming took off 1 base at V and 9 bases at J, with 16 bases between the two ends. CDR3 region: CASSQAVQGRSEQFF. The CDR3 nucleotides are TGCGCCAGCAGCCAAGCAGTCCAGGGAAGGAGTGAGCAGTTCTTC.

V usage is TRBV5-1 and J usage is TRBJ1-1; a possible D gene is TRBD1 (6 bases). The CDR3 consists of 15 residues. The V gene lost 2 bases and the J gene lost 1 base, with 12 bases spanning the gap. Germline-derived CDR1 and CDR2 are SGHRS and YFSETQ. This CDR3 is CASSFQGLGNTEAFF. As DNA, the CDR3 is TGCGCCAGCAGCTTTCAGGGGCTGGGGAACACTGAAGCTTTCTTT.

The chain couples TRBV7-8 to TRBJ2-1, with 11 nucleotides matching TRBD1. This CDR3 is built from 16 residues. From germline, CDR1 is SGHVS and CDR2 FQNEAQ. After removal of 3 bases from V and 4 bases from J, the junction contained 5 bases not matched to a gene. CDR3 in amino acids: CASSFWTGGSYNEQFF. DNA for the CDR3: TGTGCCAGCAGCTTTTGGACAGGGGGCTCGTACAATGAGCAGTTCTTC.

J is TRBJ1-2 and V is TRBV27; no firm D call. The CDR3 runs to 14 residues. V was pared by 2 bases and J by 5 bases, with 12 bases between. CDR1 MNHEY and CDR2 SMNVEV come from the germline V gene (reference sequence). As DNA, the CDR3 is TGTGCCAGCAGTTTACGGGGTGACGATTATGGCTACACCTTC. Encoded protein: CASSLRGDDYGYTF.

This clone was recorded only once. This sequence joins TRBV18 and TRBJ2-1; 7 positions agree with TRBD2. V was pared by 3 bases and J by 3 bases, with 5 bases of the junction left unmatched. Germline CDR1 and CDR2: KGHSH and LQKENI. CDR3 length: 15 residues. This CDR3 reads CASSPVAGHYNEQFF. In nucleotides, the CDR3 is TGTGCCAGCTCACCGGTAGCGGGCCACTACAATGAGCAGTTCTTC.